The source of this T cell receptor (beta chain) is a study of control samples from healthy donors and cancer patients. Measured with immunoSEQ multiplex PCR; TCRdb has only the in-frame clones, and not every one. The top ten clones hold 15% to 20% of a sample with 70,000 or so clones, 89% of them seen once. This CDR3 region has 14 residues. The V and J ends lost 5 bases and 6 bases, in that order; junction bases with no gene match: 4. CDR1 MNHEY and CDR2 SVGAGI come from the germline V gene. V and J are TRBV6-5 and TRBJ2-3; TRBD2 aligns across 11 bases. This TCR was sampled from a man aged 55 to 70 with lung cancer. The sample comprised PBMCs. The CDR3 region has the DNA TGTGCCAGCAGTAGAACTAGCGGGGGTGATACGCAGTATTTT. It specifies CASSRTSGGDTQYF.